What follows describes a single TCR beta chain. The time point denotes: pretreatment peripheral blood. This entry is derived from a study of PD-L1 blockade in urothelial cancer. Study-level background: The researchers analyzed blood 3 weeks (second dose) and 6 weeks after treatment start. Counts from blood samples showed a median of roughly 150,000 T cells.

Repertoires were generated with immunoSEQ multiplex PCR, while TCRdb's copy carries only in-frame clones and drops some. The data contain about 50,000 clones, more than 70% of them seen just once; the ten biggest clones take up roughly 20%. V dropped 0 bases and J dropped 2 bases, with 11 bases sitting between them. The CDR3 extends over 15 amino acids. Germline loops: CDR1 SGHNT, CDR2 YYREEE (reference sequence). The rearrangement links TRBV5-4 to TRBJ1-1; D gene uncertain. This TCR was sampled from a man in his sixties with urothelial cancer. The sample here was PBMCs, taken around atezolizumab (anti-PD-L1) treatment. The CDR3 coding sequence is TGTGCCAGCAGCTTGGAGGTAGCTAGTAACACTGAAGCTTTCTTT. This sequence encodes CASSLEVASNTEAFF.